Listed below are T cell receptor beta chains from one sample, sequenced in a study of blood T cell repertoires in COVID-19. Profiled with immunoSEQ multiplex PCR; TCRdb holds only in-frame clones, not every one. The repertoire holds more than 150,000 clones, with about 85% as singletons. Sequenced sample: peripheral blood. The receptors come from a man aged 18 to 30 with acute or convalescent COVID-19. The CDR3 runs from the conserved cysteine through the conserved F or W.

j_call: TRBJ2-2; v_call: TRBV7-8; cdr3_length: 15; cdr3_aa: CASARLAVNTGELFF
j_call: TRBJ1-6; v_call: TRBV2; cdr3_length: 16; cdr3_aa: CASSEQRSSYNSPLHF
j_call: TRBJ2-2; v_call: TRBV2; cdr3_length: 14; cdr3_aa: CASSKQGLAGELFF
j_call: TRBJ2-2; v_call: TRBV30; cdr3_length: 14; cdr3_aa: CAWNWAGWTGELFF
j_call: TRBJ2-5; v_call: TRBV6-1; cdr3_length: 15; cdr3_aa: CASRQGTGGVGTQYF
j_call: TRBJ2-3; v_call: TRBV21-1; cdr3_length: 15; cdr3_aa: CASSTPGLPTDTQYF
j_call: TRBJ1-1; v_call: TRBV21-1; cdr3_length: 16; cdr3_aa: CASSKARGTLNTEAFF
j_call: TRBJ1-1; v_call: TRBV23-1; cdr3_length: 14; cdr3_aa: CASSQISEITEAFF
j_call: TRBJ1-1; v_call: TRBV19; cdr3_length: 13; cdr3_aa: CASTLDMNTEAFF
j_call: TRBJ2-3; v_call: TRBV19; cdr3_length: 16; cdr3_aa: CASSIELAGSGDTQYF
j_call: TRBJ2-5; v_call: TRBV30; cdr3_length: 16; cdr3_aa: CAWRSASGGRGGTQYF
j_call: TRBJ2-1; v_call: TRBV18; cdr3_length: 15; cdr3_aa: CASSGIAGSYNEQFF
j_call: TRBJ2-3; v_call: TRBV4-1; cdr3_length: 15; cdr3_aa: CASSLGPQGSDTQYF
j_call: TRBJ2-3; v_call: TRBV5-5; cdr3_length: 16; cdr3_aa: CASSLVQRGSGDTQYF
j_call: TRBJ1-6; v_call: TRBV14; cdr3_length: 15; cdr3_aa: CASSQTTGGLSPLHF
j_call: TRBJ2-1; v_call: TRBV7-2; cdr3_length: 16; cdr3_aa: CASSTTGTSGSNEQFF
j_call: TRBJ2-5; v_call: TRBV7-3; cdr3_length: 17; cdr3_aa: CASSEKGRGTGVETQYF
j_call: TRBJ2-1; v_call: TRBV30; cdr3_length: 12; cdr3_aa: CAWIPGYNEQFF
j_call: TRBJ2-7; v_call: TRBV29-1; cdr3_length: 13; cdr3_aa: CSVSGQGFWEQYF
j_call: TRBJ1-4; v_call: TRBV18; cdr3_length: 15; cdr3_aa: CASSPYQGSNEKLFF
j_call: TRBJ1-2; v_call: TRBV6-5; cdr3_length: 14; cdr3_aa: CASSRTPSGYGYTF
j_call: TRBJ2-2; v_call: TRBV24-1; cdr3_length: 16; cdr3_aa: CATSDTRTANTGELFF
j_call: TRBJ2-2; v_call: TRBV5-1; cdr3_length: 16; cdr3_aa: CASSTGLAGGAGELFF
j_call: TRBJ1-2; v_call: TRBV28; cdr3_length: 15; cdr3_aa: CASSITGTVVYGYTF
j_call: TRBJ2-1; v_call: TRBV24-1; cdr3_length: 12; cdr3_aa: CATSDLRDSQFF
j_call: TRBJ1-6; v_call: TRBV5-1; cdr3_length: 16; cdr3_aa: CASSLGHNSYNSPLHF
j_call: TRBJ1-4; v_call: TRBV5-8; cdr3_length: 16; cdr3_aa: CASSSYAGTGYEKLFF
j_call: TRBJ1-5; v_call: TRBV19; cdr3_length: 13; cdr3_aa: CASSPTGDQPQHF
j_call: TRBJ1-4; v_call: TRBV6-5; cdr3_length: 13; cdr3_aa: CASRRGLGEKLFF
j_call: TRBJ2-1; v_call: TRBV20-1; cdr3_length: 11; cdr3_aa: CSARRGVEQFF
j_call: TRBJ2-2; v_call: TRBV7-2; cdr3_length: 16; cdr3_aa: CASSLTAGKNTGELFF
j_call: TRBJ2-3; v_call: TRBV3-1/TRBV3-2; cdr3_length: 13; cdr3_aa: CASSQGQADTQYF
j_call: TRBJ2-1; v_call: TRBV24-1; cdr3_length: 14; cdr3_aa: CATSDLQGYNEQFF
j_call: TRBJ1-1; v_call: TRBV5-4; cdr3_length: 13; cdr3_aa: CASSLDLYTEAFF
j_call: TRBJ1-6; v_call: TRBV27; cdr3_length: 15; cdr3_aa: CASSLWTGANSPLHF
j_call: TRBJ2-1; v_call: TRBV14; cdr3_length: 13; cdr3_aa: CASSQVVFDEQFF
j_call: TRBJ1-4; v_call: TRBV28; cdr3_length: 15; cdr3_aa: CASKTGGAANEKLFF
j_call: TRBJ2-5; v_call: TRBV5-1; cdr3_length: 14; cdr3_aa: CASSSRGAAETQYF
j_call: TRBJ1-6; v_call: TRBV25-1; cdr3_length: 14; cdr3_aa: CASSAGGFNSPLHF
j_call: TRBJ2-1; v_call: TRBV7-9; cdr3_length: 12; cdr3_aa: CASSFGNNEQFF
j_call: TRBJ1-5; v_call: TRBV28; cdr3_length: 15; cdr3_aa: CASSLGTGGGQPQHF
j_call: TRBJ1-2; v_call: TRBV6-6; cdr3_length: 14; cdr3_aa: CASSLTGWGYGYTF
j_call: TRBJ2-1; v_call: TRBV11-2; cdr3_length: 14; cdr3_aa: CASSLDRGGNEQFF
j_call: TRBJ1-1; v_call: TRBV19; cdr3_length: 15; cdr3_aa: CASSTTGIRSTEAFF
j_call: TRBJ1-2; v_call: TRBV27; cdr3_length: 14; cdr3_aa: CASSFGQGNYGYTF
j_call: TRBJ2-5; v_call: TRBV10-2; cdr3_length: 12; cdr3_aa: CASSELLETQYF
j_call: TRBJ2-5; v_call: TRBV10-2; cdr3_length: 13; cdr3_aa: CATRQGPQETQYF
j_call: TRBJ2-6; v_call: TRBV5-4; cdr3_length: 17; cdr3_aa: CASSLRDRVSGANVLTF
j_call: TRBJ2-1; v_call: TRBV5-8; cdr3_length: 14; cdr3_aa: CASSLIPGSNEQFF
j_call: TRBJ2-3; v_call: TRBV4-1; cdr3_length: 17; cdr3_aa: CASSQGSAGGSTDTQYF